These T cell receptor beta chains were read from a single sample in a study of T cell repertoires in cytomegalovirus infection. For these receptors, no antigen is known. MiXCR, applied by TCRdb to the reads, yields one record per CDR3 protein. The table includes around 310,000 distinct CDR3 sequences, almost 30% detected once. This sample comprised cultured PBMCs, obtained from culture after CMV antigen stimulation. Every receptor here comes from a human donor in good health (CMV status not recorded). Some clones in this sample may be carry-over from other donors' samples. CDR3s include the opening cysteine and the closing phenylalanine or tryptophan. A D gene is named only where the DNA matches it firmly. Size tells how often a clone was seen (once, few, many) or the class of an expanded clone, and some rows leave it out.

cdr3_nt	cdr3_aa	v_call	j_call	clone_size	d_call
TGTGCCAGCAGCTCACCGGGACTAGCGGGGCCCGGGAATGAGCAGTTCTTC	CASSSPGLAGPGNEQFF	TRBV7-9	TRBJ2-1	-	TRBD2
TGTGCCAGCAGTCCCACTTTAGCGATAAACAATGAGCAGTTCTTC	CASSPTLAINNEQFF	TRBV12-3/TRBV12-4	TRBJ2-1	-	-
TGTGCCAGCAGTCTAAGGCCTGGCGGGACTGAAGCTTTCTTT	CASSLRPGGTEAFF	TRBV27	TRBJ1-1	few	-
TGTGCCACCAAACGACAGTACTTAAACACTGAAGCTTTCTTT	CATKRQYLNTEAFF	TRBV28	TRBJ1-1	-	-
TGTGTAAGCTCACCTCGAGGGAGCGGGATCACCGGGGAGCTGTTTTTT	CVSSPRGSGITGELFF	TRBV18	TRBJ2-2	-	TRBD2
TGTGCCACCAGTGGGGCAGGGGGCACCGGGGAGCTGTTTTTT	CATSGAGGTGELFF	TRBV24-1	TRBJ2-2	few	TRBD1
TGTGCCAGCCCGGCGGCAGGGGCGCGAACCGGGGAGCTGTTTTTT	CASPAAGARTGELFF	TRBV12-3/TRBV12-4	TRBJ2-2	-	-
TGTGCCAGCAGCTTAGTCCCCACAGCCCGGGAATCCTACGAGCAGTACTTC	CASSLVPTARESYEQYF	TRBV7-6	TRBJ2-7	-	-
TGTGCCATCAGTGAGGGCACCAACTACGAGCAGTACTTC	CAISEGTNYEQYF	TRBV10-3	TRBJ2-7	-	-
TGTGCCAGCATCCCTGACAGGGGGCCCCCGAACACTGAAGCTTTCTTT	CASIPDRGPPNTEAFF	TRBV5-6	TRBJ1-1	-	TRBD1
TGTGCCACCAGTTTAGGGGGCGGTCAGCCCCAGCATTTT	CATSLGGGQPQHF	TRBV24-1	TRBJ1-5	few	TRBD1
TGTGCCAGCAGGGCCGCCGGACTAGCGGGAGAGTTCTTC	CASRAAGLAGEFF	TRBV12-3/TRBV12-4	TRBJ2-1	few	TRBD2
TGCGCCAGCAGCCAAGTAAAAGGGGGGATGATCAATGAGCAGTTCTTC	CASSQVKGGMINEQFF	TRBV4-1	TRBJ2-1	-	-
TGTGCCAGCCGTTCTGATGGAAGACAGGGCCCGATTTTCTATGGCTACACCTTC	CASRSDGRQGPIFYGYTF	TRBV28	TRBJ1-2	few	TRBD1
TGTGCCAGCAGCCCTAGCTGGGGGCCGGAGCAGCCCCAGCATTTT	CASSPSWGPEQPQHF	TRBV7-8	TRBJ1-5	few	-
TGTGCCAGCAGCTTAGCCGAGACCGGTAACTATGGCTACACCTTC	CASSLAETGNYGYTF	TRBV7-6	TRBJ1-2	many	-
TGTGCCAGCAGTCCGACGACAGGGACGAACACTGAAGCTTTCTTT	CASSPTTGTNTEAFF	TRBV12-3/TRBV12-4	TRBJ1-1	few	TRBD1
TGTGCCAGCAGCTTAGCGGGGGGAGACAAAGAGCAGTACTTC	CASSLAGGDKEQYF	TRBV7-2	TRBJ2-7	few	-
TGTGCCAGCAGCTTAGGGACTAGCGGGGGGGGTGAGCAGTTCTTC	CASSLGTSGGGEQFF	TRBV7-6	TRBJ2-1	-	TRBD2
TGTGCCAGCAGCTTAGAGGCTCGGAACACTGAAGCTTTCTTT	CASSLEARNTEAFF	TRBV7-4	TRBJ1-1	once	-
TGTGCCAGCAGCTTAAAGCTAATGGGGCAGCCCCAGCATTTT	CASSLKLMGQPQHF	TRBV7-2	TRBJ1-5	-	-
TGTGCCAGCAGCGACGACAGGCCCGGAGAGCTGTTTTTT	CASSDDRPGELFF	TRBV7-2	TRBJ2-2	-	-
TGTGCCTGGAGTGTTGCCAGGCACACCGGGGAGCTGTTTTTT	CAWSVARHTGELFF	TRBV30	TRBJ2-2	few	-
TGTGCCACCAGGACAGGGGGCGATGGCGGGGAGCTGTTTTTT	CATRTGGDGGELFF	TRBV24-1	TRBJ2-2	-	TRBD1
TGTGCCAGCAGTTTTTCCCCCTTTCTTTCCTACAATGAGCAGTTCTTC	CASSFSPFLSYNEQFF	TRBV12-3/TRBV12-4	TRBJ2-1	few	-
TGTGCCAGCAGCCGCCACGGACAGCAGAACACTGAAGCTTTCTTT	CASSRHGQQNTEAFF	TRBV3-1	TRBJ1-1	few	-
TGTGCCAGCACCCCAGACGCGGGGAGGCAGCCCCAGCATTTT	CASTPDAGRQPQHF	TRBV12-3/TRBV12-4	TRBJ1-5	-	-
TGTGCCAGCAGTCTAGGGTCGTTTAATGAAAAACTGTTTTTT	CASSLGSFNEKLFF	TRBV12-3/TRBV12-4	TRBJ1-4	-	-
TGTGCCAGCAGCTTAGTAGGGACAAGGACAGGCTTAGCCAAAAACATTCAGTACTTC	CASSLVGTRTGLAKNIQYF	TRBV7-4	TRBJ2-4	few	TRBD1
TGTGCCAGCAGCCATCGGACTAGCGGGAGGGGGAGGCAAGAGACCCAGTACTTC	CASSHRTSGRGRQETQYF	TRBV4-2	TRBJ2-5	many	TRBD2
TGTGCCAGCAGTTTTGGCCCGACGAAGCCCCAGCATTTT	CASSFGPTKPQHF	TRBV27	TRBJ1-5	few	-
TGTGCCAGCAGCATTGGACTAGCGGGAGATACGCAGTATTTT	CASSIGLAGDTQYF	TRBV7-9	TRBJ2-3	few	TRBD2
TGTGCCAGTAGAGACAGGGGCGGATGGGACATGAACACTGAAGCTTTCTTT	CASRDRGGWDMNTEAFF	TRBV19	TRBJ1-1	-	TRBD1
TGCGCCAGCAGCTCTGACAGGGTGGGCCAAGAGACCCAGTACTTC	CASSSDRVGQETQYF	TRBV5-1	TRBJ2-5	few	TRBD1
TGTGCCAGCAGGCCCGGGGCTGGAGGCTACACCTTC	CASRPGAGGYTF	TRBV6-6	TRBJ1-2	-	-
TGCAGTGCAAGACAGGGGGCGTTGGTGAACACTGAAGCTTTCTTT	CSARQGALVNTEAFF	TRBV20-1	TRBJ1-1	-	TRBD1
TGTGCCAGCAGTGATGGAGGGGAATACAATGAGCAGTTCTTC	CASSDGGEYNEQFF	TRBV2	TRBJ2-1	-	-
TGTGCCAGTAGTATATGGGTAACAGCTTCTATGAATGAGCAGTTCTTC	CASSIWVTASMNEQFF	TRBV19	TRBJ2-1	few	-
TGTGCCAGCAGTTATCGGACTGCTCTTACCCCCAGCTATGGCTACACCTTC	CASSYRTALTPSYGYTF	TRBV6-6	TRBJ1-2	-	-
TGTGCCAGTAGCCCGACAGGGCCAGGGAATCAGCCCCAGCATTTT	CASSPTGPGNQPQHF	TRBV19	TRBJ1-5	many	TRBD1
TGTGCCAGCAGCTCAGGGGGTACGACTGAAGCTTTCTTT	CASSSGGTTEAFF	TRBV11-3	TRBJ1-1	-	TRBD1
TGCAGCGTTCGGGGGGCCGACGGGGAGCTGTTTTTT	CSVRGADGELFF	TRBV29-1	TRBJ2-2	once	-
TGTGCCAGCAGTCTACCCGGGAGGAACACTGAAGCTTTCTTT	CASSLPGRNTEAFF	TRBV27	TRBJ1-1	-	-
TGTGCCACCAGCAAGGACAGGGGAGGATACGAGCAGTACTTC	CATSKDRGGYEQYF	TRBV15	TRBJ2-7	many	TRBD1
TGTGCCAGCAGCTTTTCTGGGACGGAAGGGCAGCTGTTTTTT	CASSFSGTEGQLFF	TRBV7-8	TRBJ2-2	-	-
TGCAGTGCTAGGGCTGGGACAGACAATGAGCAGTTCTTC	CSARAGTDNEQFF	TRBV20-1	TRBJ2-1	few	TRBD1